A selection of T cell receptor beta chains follows, all from one sample in a study of blood T cell repertoires in COVID-19. Assay: immunoSEQ multiplex PCR; the TCRdb copy retains only in-frame clones and omits some. The sample records 280,000 or so clones, around 88% being singletons. Sequenced: PBMCs or T cells enriched from blood (not recorded which). These receptors were obtained from a woman aged 40 to 50 who had recovered from COVID-19. CDR3s include the opening cysteine and the closing phenylalanine or tryptophan. The D gene is left open where the match is weak. Clone size is shown for a subset of rows, as once, few, many or a class of expanded clone.

V	size	length	J	D	CDR3	DNA
TRBV28	once	14	TRBJ1-4	TRBD1	CASTRTGGDEKLFF	TGTGCCAGCACCCGGACAGGAGGAGATGAAAAACTGTTTTTT
TRBV5-8	few	16	TRBJ1-5	TRBD1	CASSLFGTGHNQPQHF	TGTGCCAGCAGCTTGTTCGGGACAGGTCACAATCAGCCCCAGCATTTT
TRBV28	NA	17	TRBJ2-6	NA	CASSLYRAASGANVLTF	TGTGCCAGCAGTTTATACAGGGCCGCCTCTGGGGCCAACGTCCTGACTTTC
TRBV5-8	NA	17	TRBJ2-1	TRBD2	CASSLALTSGPLNEQFF	TGTGCCAGCAGCTTGGCCCTGACTAGCGGGCCCCTCAATGAGCAGTTCTTC
TRBV2	NA	14	TRBJ1-5	TRBD1	CASRRDSLRQPQHF	TGTGCCAGCAGAAGGGACAGTCTGAGGCAGCCCCAGCATTTT
TRBV28	NA	13	TRBJ1-2	TRBD1	CASSRQGYYGYTF	TGTGCCAGCAGTCGACAGGGGTACTATGGCTACACCTTC
TRBV7-9	NA	17	TRBJ2-1	TRBD2	CASSPARGLAGGGEQFF	TGTGCCAGCAGCCCCGCCCGAGGGCTAGCGGGAGGGGGTGAGCAGTTCTTC
TRBV29-1	once	17	TRBJ2-7	TRBD2	CSVESPGLAGGTYEQYF	TGCAGCGTTGAAAGCCCGGGACTAGCGGGGGGAACCTACGAGCAGTACTTC
TRBV18	few	14	TRBJ1-3	TRBD1	CASSPDRVGNTIYF	TGTGCCAGCTCACCGGACAGGGTTGGAAACACCATATATTTT
TRBV27	NA	14	TRBJ2-3	NA	CASRWGHSTDTQYF	TGTGCCAGCAGGTGGGGCCATAGCACAGATACGCAGTATTTT
TRBV19	NA	17	TRBJ2-5	TRBD2	CASSNPGLAGGKETQYF	TGTGCCAGTTCCAATCCCGGGCTAGCGGGAGGTAAAGAGACCCAGTACTTC
TRBV28	NA	15	TRBJ2-3	TRBD2	CASTTSGRALDTQYF	TGTGCCAGTACGACTAGCGGGAGGGCCTTAGATACGCAGTATTTT
TRBV7-2	NA	15	TRBJ2-3	TRBD1	CASSNLGDRVDTQYF	TGTGCCAGCAGCAACCTTGGGGACAGGGTGGATACGCAGTATTTT
TRBV28	NA	11	TRBJ2-7	NA	CASSSGFEQYF	TGTGCCAGCAGTTCCGGTTTCGAGCAGTACTTC
TRBV21-1	NA	16	TRBJ2-7	NA	CASPQLGPSGTYEQYF	TGTGCCAGCCCCCAGCTGGGCCCTAGCGGAACCTACGAGCAGTACTTC
TRBV11-1	NA	14	TRBJ2-7	TRBD1	CASSYGGQGYEQYF	TGTGCCAGCAGCTACGGGGGACAGGGCTACGAGCAGTACTTC
TRBV9	NA	15	TRBJ2-3	TRBD2	CASSVLAGAGDTQYF	TGTGCCAGCAGCGTTTTAGCGGGAGCAGGAGATACGCAGTATTTT
TRBV19	NA	13	TRBJ2-3	NA	CASSMAGSDTQYF	TGTGCCAGTAGTATGGCCGGGTCGGATACGCAGTATTTT
TRBV9	NA	14	TRBJ1-1	NA	CASSLGQLNTEAFF	TGTGCCAGCAGCTTAGGACAGCTAAACACTGAAGCTTTCTTT
TRBV15	once	15	TRBJ2-1	NA	CATSARGSSYNEQFF	TGTGCCACCAGCGCGAGGGGGAGCTCCTACAATGAGCAGTTCTTC
TRBV4-2	NA	16	TRBJ2-1	TRBD2	CASSQPEREQHNEQFF	TGTGCCAGCAGCCAACCTGAGCGGGAGCAACACAATGAGCAGTTCTTC
TRBV2	NA	14	TRBJ1-5	NA	CASSEVVRDQPQHF	TGTGCCAGCAGTGAAGTGGTCCGGGATCAGCCCCAGCATTTT
TRBV28	NA	14	TRBJ2-2	NA	CASSSQFPTGELFF	TGTGCCAGCAGTTCCCAGTTCCCCACCGGGGAGCTGTTTTTT
TRBV6-5	NA	16	TRBJ2-2	NA	CASSYLLSGNTGELFF	TGTGCCAGCAGTTACTTGCTTAGCGGAAACACCGGGGAGCTGTTTTTT
TRBV2	NA	12	TRBJ1-2	NA	CASRGQSYGYTF	TGTGCCAGCAGGGGGCAGAGCTATGGCTACACCTTC
TRBV7-9	NA	15	TRBJ1-1	NA	CASSLVMAKNTEAFF	TGTGCCAGCAGCTTAGTTATGGCAAAGAACACTGAAGCTTTCTTT
TRBV5-1	NA	15	TRBJ2-2	NA	CASSRDTYDTGELFF	TGCGCCAGCAGCCGGGACACCTATGACACCGGGGAGCTGTTTTTT
TRBV4-2	NA	13	TRBJ1-5	NA	CASSQEGAEPQHF	TGTGCCAGCAGCCAAGAGGGGGCCGAGCCCCAGCATTTT
TRBV10-2	NA	12	TRBJ1-2	NA	CASSDNTFGYTF	TGCGCCAGCAGTGACAACACGTTTGGCTACACCTTC
TRBV29-1	NA	13	TRBJ2-7	NA	CSVEVGAADEQYF	TGCAGCGTTGAAGTGGGGGCGGCCGACGAGCAGTACTTC
TRBV6-6	NA	16	TRBJ2-5	TRBD1	CASSYSGDSVQETQYF	TGTGCCAGCAGTTATTCAGGGGACAGCGTACAAGAGACCCAGTACTTC
TRBV28	NA	14	TRBJ1-4	NA	CASSSGGPNEKLFF	TGTGCCAGCAGTTCGGGGGGTCCTAATGAAAAACTGTTTTTT
TRBV2	NA	17	TRBJ1-5	NA	CASSALGASYSNQPQHF	TGTGCCAGCAGTGCCCTGGGGGCCTCCTATAGCAATCAGCCCCAGCATTTT
TRBV7-2	NA	14	TRBJ1-5	NA	CASSGGGVGKPQHF	TGTGCCAGCAGCGGTGGGGGGGTAGGTAAGCCCCAGCATTTT
TRBV7-2	NA	14	TRBJ2-1	NA	CASSRESSYNEQFF	TGTGCCAGCAGTCGGGAGAGCTCCTACAATGAGCAGTTCTTC
TRBV19	NA	16	TRBJ2-6	NA	CASSIHPGAGANVLTF	TGTGCCAGTAGTATTCATCCGGGAGCTGGGGCCAACGTCCTGACTTTC
TRBV28	NA	15	TRBJ1-3	NA	CASSPQFSSGNTIYF	TGTGCCAGCAGTCCCCAATTTAGCTCTGGAAACACCATATATTTT
TRBV5-1	NA	14	TRBJ1-1	NA	CASSLTQGNTEAFF	TGCGCCAGCAGCTTGACCCAGGGGAACACTGAAGCTTTCTTT
TRBV7-3	NA	14	TRBJ1-3	NA	CASSSGGSGNTIYF	TGTGCCAGCAGCTCCGGGGGATCTGGAAACACCATATATTTT
TRBV5-6	NA	14	TRBJ2-1	NA	CASRLIGLYNEQFF	TGTGCCAGCAGGTTGATTGGGCTGTACAATGAGCAGTTCTTC
TRBV28	NA	12	TRBJ2-7	NA	CASDRISGEQYF	TGTGCCAGTGACAGGATTAGCGGGGAGCAGTACTTC
TRBV11-3	few	13	TRBJ2-2	TRBD1	CASSSGGSGELFF	TGTGCCAGCAGCTCAGGGGGTAGCGGGGAGCTGTTTTTT
TRBV6-5	once	16	TRBJ2-7	TRBD2	CASSYPEAGGIYEQYF	TGTGCCAGCAGTTACCCGGAAGCGGGAGGTATCTACGAGCAGTACTTC
TRBV27	few	13	TRBJ1-1	NA	CASSLTVNTEAFF	TGTGCCAGCAGTTTAACGGTAAACACTGAAGCTTTCTTT
TRBV28	NA	13	TRBJ1-2	NA	CASSFYGEEGYTF	TGTGCCAGCAGTTTTTATGGGGAGGAGGGCTACACCTTC
TRBV11-2	NA	16	TRBJ2-1	TRBD2	CASSPAGTSGSYEQFF	TGTGCCAGCAGCCCCGCCGGGACTAGCGGGAGCTATGAGCAGTTCTTC
TRBV7-9	NA	11	TRBJ2-1	NA	CASSWDNREFF	TGTGCCAGCAGCTGGGACAATCGGGAGTTCTTC
TRBV7-2	NA	17	TRBJ1-5	NA	CASSLPTGSQWNQPQHF	TGTGCCAGCAGCTTACCCACAGGATCGCAGTGGAATCAGCCCCAGCATTTT
TRBV19	NA	14	TRBJ2-7	TRBD2	CASRPRTSGYEQYF	TGTGCCAGCCGACCGAGGACTAGCGGCTACGAGCAGTACTTC
TRBV29-1	once	16	TRBJ2-3	TRBD2	CSVGGLAGVNLESQYF	TGCAGCGTTGGGGGACTAGCGGGAGTAAATCTCGAGTCGCAGTATTTT